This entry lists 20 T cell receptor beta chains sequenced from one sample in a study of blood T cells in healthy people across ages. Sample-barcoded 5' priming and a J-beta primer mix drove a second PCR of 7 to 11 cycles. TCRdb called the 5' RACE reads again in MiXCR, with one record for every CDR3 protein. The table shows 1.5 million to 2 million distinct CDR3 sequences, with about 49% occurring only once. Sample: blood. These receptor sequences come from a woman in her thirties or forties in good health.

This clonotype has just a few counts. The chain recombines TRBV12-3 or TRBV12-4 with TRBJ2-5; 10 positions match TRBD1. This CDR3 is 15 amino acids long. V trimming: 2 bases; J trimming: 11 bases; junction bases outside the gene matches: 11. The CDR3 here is CASSLLGTGVGEQYF. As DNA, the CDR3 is TGTGCCAGCAGTTTACTGGGGACAGGGGTAGGGGAGCAGTACTTC.

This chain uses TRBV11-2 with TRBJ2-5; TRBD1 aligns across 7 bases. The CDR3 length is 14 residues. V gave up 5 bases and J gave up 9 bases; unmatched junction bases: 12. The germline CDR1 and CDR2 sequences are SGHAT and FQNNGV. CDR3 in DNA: TGTGCCAGCAGCCCAGACAGGGCCGAGGAGGCCCAGTACTTC. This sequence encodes CASSPDRAEEAQYF. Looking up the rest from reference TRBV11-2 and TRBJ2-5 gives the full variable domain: EAGVAQSPRYKIIEKRQSVAFWCNPISGHATLYWYQQILGQGPKLLIQFQNNGVVDDSQLPKDRFSAERLKGVDSTLKIQPAKLEDSAVYLCASSPDRAEEAQYFGPGTRLLVL.

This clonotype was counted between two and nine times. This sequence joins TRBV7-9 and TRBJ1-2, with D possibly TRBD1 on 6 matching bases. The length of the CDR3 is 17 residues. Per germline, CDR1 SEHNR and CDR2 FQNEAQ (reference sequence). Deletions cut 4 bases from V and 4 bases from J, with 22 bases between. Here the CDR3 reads CASSSRRAGADGYGYTF. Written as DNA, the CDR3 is TGTGCCAGCAGCTCCCGAAGGGCAGGGGCAGATGGCTATGGCTACACCTTC.

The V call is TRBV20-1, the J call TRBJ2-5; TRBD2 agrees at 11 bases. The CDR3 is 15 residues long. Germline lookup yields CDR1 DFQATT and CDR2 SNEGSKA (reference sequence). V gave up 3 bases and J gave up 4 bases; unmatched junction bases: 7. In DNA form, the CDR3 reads TGCAGTGCTAGTGGTGGGACTAGCGGCCTAGAGACCCAGTACTTC. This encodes CSASGGTSGLETQYF.

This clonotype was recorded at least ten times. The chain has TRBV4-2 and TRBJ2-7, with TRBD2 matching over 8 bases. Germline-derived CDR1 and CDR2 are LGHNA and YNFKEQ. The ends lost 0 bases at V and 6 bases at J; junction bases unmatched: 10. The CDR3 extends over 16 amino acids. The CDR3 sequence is CASSQDTGGASGEQYF. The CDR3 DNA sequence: TGTGCCAGCAGCCAAGATACCGGGGGGGCCTCGGGCGAGCAGTACTTC.

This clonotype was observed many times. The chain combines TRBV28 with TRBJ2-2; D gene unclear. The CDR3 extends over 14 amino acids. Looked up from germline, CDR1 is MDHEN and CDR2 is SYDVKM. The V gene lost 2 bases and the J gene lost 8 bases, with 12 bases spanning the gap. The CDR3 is CASSLSSAAGELFF. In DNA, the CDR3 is TGTGCCAGCAGTTTAAGCAGCGCGGCGGGGGAGCTGTTTTTT.

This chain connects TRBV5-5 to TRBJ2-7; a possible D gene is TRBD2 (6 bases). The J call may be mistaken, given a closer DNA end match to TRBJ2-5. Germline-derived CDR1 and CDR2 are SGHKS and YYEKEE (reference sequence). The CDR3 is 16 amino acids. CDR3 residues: CASSLLADTMGKTQYF. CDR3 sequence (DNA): TGTGCCAGCAGCTTGTTAGCGGACACGATGGGGAAGACCCAGTACTTC.

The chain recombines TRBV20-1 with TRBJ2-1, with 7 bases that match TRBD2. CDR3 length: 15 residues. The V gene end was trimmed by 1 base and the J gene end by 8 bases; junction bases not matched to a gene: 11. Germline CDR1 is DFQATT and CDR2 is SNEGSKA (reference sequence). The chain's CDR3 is CSARVGWEGFDEQFF. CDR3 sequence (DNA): TGCAGTGCTAGAGTTGGGTGGGAGGGCTTCGATGAGCAGTTCTTC.

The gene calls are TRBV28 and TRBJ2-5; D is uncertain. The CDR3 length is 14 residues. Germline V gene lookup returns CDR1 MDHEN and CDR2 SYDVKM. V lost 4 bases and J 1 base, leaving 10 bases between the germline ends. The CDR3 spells CASSSLRAQETQYF. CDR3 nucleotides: TGTGCCAGCAGTTCACTCCGAGCCCAAGAGACCCAGTACTTC. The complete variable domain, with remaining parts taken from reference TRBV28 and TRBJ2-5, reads DVKVTQSSRYLVKRTGEKVFLECVQDMDHENMFWYRQDPGLGLRLIYFSYDVKMKEKGDIPEGYSVSREKKERFSLILESASTNQTSMYLCASSSLRAQETQYFGPGTRLLVL.

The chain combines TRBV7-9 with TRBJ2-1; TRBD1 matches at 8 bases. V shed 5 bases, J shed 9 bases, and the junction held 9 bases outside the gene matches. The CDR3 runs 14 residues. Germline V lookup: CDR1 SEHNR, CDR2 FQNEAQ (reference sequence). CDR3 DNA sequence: TGTGCCAGCAGCCCACGGACAGGGCTAAGTGAGCAGTTCTTC. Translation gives CASSPRTGLSEQFF.

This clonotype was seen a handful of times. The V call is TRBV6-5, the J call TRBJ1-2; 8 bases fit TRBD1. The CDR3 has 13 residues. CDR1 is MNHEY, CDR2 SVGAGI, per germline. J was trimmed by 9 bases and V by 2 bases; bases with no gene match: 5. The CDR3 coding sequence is TGTGCCAGCAGTTACGGACAGGGTTTAAGCTACACCTTC. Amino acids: CASSYGQGLSYTF.

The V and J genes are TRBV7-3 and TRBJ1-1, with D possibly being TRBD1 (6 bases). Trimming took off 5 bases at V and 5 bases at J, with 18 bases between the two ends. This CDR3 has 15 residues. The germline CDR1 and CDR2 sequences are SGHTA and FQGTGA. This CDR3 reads CASSREGGKLTEAFF. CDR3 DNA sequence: TGTGCCAGCAGCAGAGAAGGGGGGAAGTTAACTGAAGCTTTCTTT.

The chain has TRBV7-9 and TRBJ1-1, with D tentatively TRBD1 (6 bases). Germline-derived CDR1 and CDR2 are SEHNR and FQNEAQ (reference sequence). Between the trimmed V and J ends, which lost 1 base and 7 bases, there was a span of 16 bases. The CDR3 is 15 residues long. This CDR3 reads CASSLVDSWGCEAFF. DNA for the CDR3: TGTGCCAGCAGCTTAGTGGACAGTTGGGGGTGTGAAGCTTTCTTT. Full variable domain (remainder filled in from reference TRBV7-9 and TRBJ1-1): DTGVSQNPRHKITKRGQNVTFRCDPISEHNRLYWYRQTLGQGPEFLTYFQNEAQLEKSRLLSDRFSAERPKGSFSTLEIQRTEQGDSAMYLCASSLVDSWGCEAFFGQGTRLTVV.

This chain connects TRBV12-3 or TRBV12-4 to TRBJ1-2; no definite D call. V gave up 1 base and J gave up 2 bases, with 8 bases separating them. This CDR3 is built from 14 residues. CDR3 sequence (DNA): TGTGCCAGCAGTTTAGTCCGACGGAACTATGGCTACACCTTC. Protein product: CASSLVRRNYGYTF.

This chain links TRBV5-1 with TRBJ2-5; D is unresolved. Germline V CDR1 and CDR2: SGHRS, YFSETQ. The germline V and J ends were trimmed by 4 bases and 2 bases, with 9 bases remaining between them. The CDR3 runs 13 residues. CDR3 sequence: CASSLQQQETQYF. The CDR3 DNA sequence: TGCGCCAGCAGCCTGCAACAGCAAGAGACCCAGTACTTC.

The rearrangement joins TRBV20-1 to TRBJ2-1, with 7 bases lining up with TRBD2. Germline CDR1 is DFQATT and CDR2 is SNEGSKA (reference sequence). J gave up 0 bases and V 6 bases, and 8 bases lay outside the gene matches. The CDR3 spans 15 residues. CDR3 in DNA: TGCAGTGCGGAGCGGGGTCTTACCTCCTACAATGAGCAGTTCTTC. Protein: CSAERGLTSYNEQFF.

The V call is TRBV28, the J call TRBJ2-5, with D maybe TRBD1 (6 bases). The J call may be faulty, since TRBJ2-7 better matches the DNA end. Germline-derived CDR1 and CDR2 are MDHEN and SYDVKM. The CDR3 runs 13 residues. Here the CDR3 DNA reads TGTGCCAGCAGTGCCCCTCGACAGGCCGAGCAGTACTTC. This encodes CASSAPRQAEQYF.

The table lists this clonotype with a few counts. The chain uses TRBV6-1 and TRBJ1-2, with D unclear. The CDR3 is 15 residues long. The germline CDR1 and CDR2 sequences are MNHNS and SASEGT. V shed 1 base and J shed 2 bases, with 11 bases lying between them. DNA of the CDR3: TGTGCCAGCAGTGAAGACTATGGGCAGAACTATGGCTACACCTTC. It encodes CASSEDYGQNYGYTF.

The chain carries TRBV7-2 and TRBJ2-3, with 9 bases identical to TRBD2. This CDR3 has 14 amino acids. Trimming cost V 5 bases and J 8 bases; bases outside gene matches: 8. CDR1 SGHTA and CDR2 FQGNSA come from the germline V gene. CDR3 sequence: CASSVVGSGGTQYF. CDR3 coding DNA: TGTGCCAGCAGCGTAGTTGGTAGCGGGGGTACGCAGTATTTT.

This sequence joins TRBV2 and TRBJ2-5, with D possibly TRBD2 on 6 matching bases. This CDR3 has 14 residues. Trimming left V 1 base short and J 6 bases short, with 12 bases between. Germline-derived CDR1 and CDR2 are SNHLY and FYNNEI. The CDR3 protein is CASSEGLARQTQYF. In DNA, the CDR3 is TGTGCCAGCAGTGAAGGGCTAGCGAGGCAGACCCAGTACTTC. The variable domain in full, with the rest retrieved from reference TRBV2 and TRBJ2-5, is EPEVTQTPSHQVTQMGQEVILRCVPISNHLYFYWYRQILGQKVEFLVSFYNNEISEKSEIFDDQFSVERPDGSNFTLKIRSTKLEDSAMYFCASSEGLARQTQYFGPGTRLLVL.